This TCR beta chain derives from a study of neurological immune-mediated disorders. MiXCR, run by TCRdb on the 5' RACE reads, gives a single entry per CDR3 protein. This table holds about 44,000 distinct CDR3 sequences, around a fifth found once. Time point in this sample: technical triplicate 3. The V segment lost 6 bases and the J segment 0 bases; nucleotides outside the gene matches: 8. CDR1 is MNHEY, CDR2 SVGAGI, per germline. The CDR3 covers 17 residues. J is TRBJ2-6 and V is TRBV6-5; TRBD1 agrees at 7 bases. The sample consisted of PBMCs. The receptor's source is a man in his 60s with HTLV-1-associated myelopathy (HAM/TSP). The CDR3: CASSQQGISSGANVLTF. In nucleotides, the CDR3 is TGTGCCAGCAGCCAACAGGGGATAAGCTCTGGGGCCAACGTCCTGACTTTC.